The T cell receptor beta chain described here comes from a study of a mutant IDH1 vaccine in newly diagnosed glioma. V dropped 4 bases and J dropped 4 bases, with 13 bases sitting between them. Germline V CDR1 and CDR2: SQVTM, ANQGSEA. The CDR3 length is 13 residues. Time point of the sample: week 35, safety follow-up. Each dose of the vaccine consisted of 300 ug of mutant IDH1 20-mer peptide, with topical imiquimod. Notes on this clone: Its target is not known.

Repertoires were generated with immunoSEQ multiplex PCR, while TCRdb's copy carries only in-frame clones and drops some. The profile covers more than 35,000 clones, with roughly 79% appearing a single time and around 5% taken by the ten largest. The chain employs TRBV29-1 and TRBJ2-5; perhaps TRBD2 as D (6 bases). This receptor was taken from a woman in her forties with glioma. Some clones in this sample may be carry-over from other donors' samples. The material sequenced was PBMCs, taken from a glioma patient whose treatment included an IDH1 peptide vaccine. The CDR3 DNA sequence: TGCAGCGTTGGGGGGGTGCGGGGAGAGACCCAGTACTTC. It is translated as CSVGGVRGETQYF.